Included here is one TCR beta chain sequence, with context. This clone was seen a single time. Its antigen is currently not known. The sample holds no much larger clone one base away, and base qualities are not on file. Genomic DNA underwent TCRB CDR3 sequencing using the immunoSEQ assay. Processing in the source paper ran as follows. When patient CD8+ clones exceeding 1% were checked against published virus-specific TCRB sequences, only a few matched. Nothing other than productive TCRB rearrangements was included in the analyses. Clonality was expressed as a Shannon entropy-based productive clonality index, with each clone defined by a unique TCRB CDR3 sequence. The template counts of each clone relative to the total templates per sample were used to calculate repertoire overlap between two samples. V-gene usage from TCRB sequencing and V-gene usage measured by flow cytometry were correlated (Spearman r of approximately 0.66). This immuneACCESS table, as held by TCRdb, lists in-frame sequences with V and J called but not all clones. Of the missing ones, under half trace to an unresolved V gene in checked studies; the others have no known cause. D and trimming come from the DNA, and the V and J calls and clone size come from that table. The sample table shows 1,300 to 1,500 clones, and more than 75% are seen once. Of the sample, 12% to 15% falls within the top ten clones.

On an AutoMACS, CD4+ and CD8+ cells were isolated via positive magnetic bead selection, and their purity was verified by flow cytometry. Initial screening for clonal expansions relied on flow cytometry with a TCR V beta antibody panel, after which sorted CD8+ fractions underwent TCRB deep sequencing for characterization. Peripheral blood mononuclear cells were obtained using density gradient separation with Ficoll-Paque PLUS. DNA from CD4-enriched, CD8-enriched or PBMC samples was extracted using Nucleospin Tissue or Tissue XS kits and then quantified on a Qubit 2.0 fluorometer. CDR1 and CDR2, per the germline V gene (reference sequence), are SGHNT and YYREEE. Deletion took 3 bases off V and 7 bases off J, with a span of 5 bases between the germline ends. The CDR3 goes from the cysteine to the phenylalanine over 11 residues. Only the CDR3 region is kept as DNA, spanning 33 bases read in frame from base 1.

This specimen belongs to a study of somatic mutations in cytotoxic T cells in rheumatoid arthritis (dated by TCRdb to 2016 to 2017). Broadly, across the study: Patient peripheral blood (less than 32 ml EDTA) was drawn right after diagnosis and before any treatment started. For approximately 63 rheumatoid arthritis patients and 15 to 25 healthy controls, TCRB deep sequencing was carried out. Patients and controls did not essentially differ in median age, which was nearly identical between the groups. In newly diagnosed rheumatoid arthritis without treatment, the study examined if expanded CD8+ T-cell clones harbor somatic mutations, relying on TCRB deep sequencing to characterize clonality. Sorted V beta1+ cells also underwent TCRB sequencing, and some V beta antibody-stained T-cell populations were flow-sorted at nearly 100% purity on a FACSAria II or Sony SH800.

The research as a whole found: The antigen targets of the expanded CD8+ clones were unknown, and absence from virus-specific databases did not rule out viral specificity. The slight TRBV07 underrepresentation in patients was not adjusted for multiple comparisons. In 8 out of 65 patients, more than 20% of CD8+ cells belonged to the largest CD8+ clone, while several identical CD8+ TCRB sequences were shared between blood and synovial fluid. Healthy controls showed no age-related increase in CD8+ clonality, whereas patients did (Spearman r of about 0.52). CD8+ T-cell clonality in rheumatoid arthritis patients was not significantly different from that in age-matched healthy controls.

Sequencing input: CD8+ T cells sorted from blood. The clonotype was recovered from an adult with rheumatoid arthritis. The rearrangement joined TRBV5-4 to TRBJ2-1; confidence is insufficient to name the D gene. The CDR3 region has the sequence CASSSGNEQFF. The sequenced DNA is TGTGCCAGCAGCTCCGGGAATGAGCAGTTCTTC.